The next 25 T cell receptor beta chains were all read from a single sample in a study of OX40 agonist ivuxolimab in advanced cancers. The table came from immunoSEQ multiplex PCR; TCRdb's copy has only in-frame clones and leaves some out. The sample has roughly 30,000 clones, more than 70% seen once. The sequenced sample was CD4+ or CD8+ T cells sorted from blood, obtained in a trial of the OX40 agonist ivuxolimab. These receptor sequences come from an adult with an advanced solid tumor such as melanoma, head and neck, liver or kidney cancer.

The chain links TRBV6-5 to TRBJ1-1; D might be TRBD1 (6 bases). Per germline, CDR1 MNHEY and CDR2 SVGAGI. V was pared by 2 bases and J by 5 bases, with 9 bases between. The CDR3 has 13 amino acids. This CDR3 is CASSYPGETEAFF. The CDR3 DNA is TGTGCCAGCAGTTACCCAGGGGAAACTGAAGCTTTCTTT.

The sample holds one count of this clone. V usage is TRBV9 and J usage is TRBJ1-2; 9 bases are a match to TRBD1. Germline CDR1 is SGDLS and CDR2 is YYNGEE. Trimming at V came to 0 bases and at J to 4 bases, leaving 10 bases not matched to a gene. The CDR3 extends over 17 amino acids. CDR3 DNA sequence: TGTGCCAGCAGCGTAGTTTCTGGGACAGGGACAGGCTATGGCTACACCTTC. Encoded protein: CASSVVSGTGTGYGYTF.

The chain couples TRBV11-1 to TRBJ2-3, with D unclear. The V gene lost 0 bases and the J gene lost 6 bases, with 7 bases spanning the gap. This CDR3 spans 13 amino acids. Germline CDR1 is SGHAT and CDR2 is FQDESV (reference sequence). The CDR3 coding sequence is TGTGCCAGCAGCTTAGCGCGTATCGATACGCAGTATTTT. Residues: CASSLARIDTQYF. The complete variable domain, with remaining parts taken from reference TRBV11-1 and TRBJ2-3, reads EAEVAQSPRYKITEKSQAVAFWCDPISGHATLYWYRQILGQGPELLVQFQDESVVDDSQLPKDRFSAERLKGVDSTLKIQPAELGDSAMYLCASSLARIDTQYFGPGTRLTVL.

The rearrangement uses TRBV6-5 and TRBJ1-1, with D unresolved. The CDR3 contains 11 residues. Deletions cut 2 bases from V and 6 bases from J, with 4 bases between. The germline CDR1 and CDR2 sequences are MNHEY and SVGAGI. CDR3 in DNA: TGTGCCAGCAGTTACGGGCCTGAAGCTTTCTTT. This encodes CASSYGPEAFF.

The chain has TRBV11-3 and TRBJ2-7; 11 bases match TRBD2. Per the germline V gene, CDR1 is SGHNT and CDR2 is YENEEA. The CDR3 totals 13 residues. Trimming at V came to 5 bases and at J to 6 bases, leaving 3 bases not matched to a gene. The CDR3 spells CASSAGLAGEQYF. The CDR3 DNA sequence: TGTGCCAGCAGCGCCGGACTAGCGGGCGAGCAGTACTTC.

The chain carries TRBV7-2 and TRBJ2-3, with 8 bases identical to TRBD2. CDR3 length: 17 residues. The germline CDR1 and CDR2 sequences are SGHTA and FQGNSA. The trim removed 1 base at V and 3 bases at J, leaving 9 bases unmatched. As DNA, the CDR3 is TGTGCCAGCAGCTTAGACCGGGGGGGCGGTGGGACAGATACGCAGTATTTT. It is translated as CASSLDRGGGGTDTQYF.

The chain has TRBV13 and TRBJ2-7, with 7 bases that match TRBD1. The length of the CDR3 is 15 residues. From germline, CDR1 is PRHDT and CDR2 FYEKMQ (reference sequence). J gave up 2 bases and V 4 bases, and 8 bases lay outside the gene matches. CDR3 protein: CASSSKETGTYEQYF. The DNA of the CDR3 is TGTGCCAGCAGCTCTAAAGAGACAGGGACCTACGAGCAGTACTTC.

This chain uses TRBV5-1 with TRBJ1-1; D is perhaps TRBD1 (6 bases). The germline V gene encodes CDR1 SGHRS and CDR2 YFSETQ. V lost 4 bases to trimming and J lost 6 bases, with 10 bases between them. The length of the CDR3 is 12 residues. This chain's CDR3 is CASSPGAPEAFF. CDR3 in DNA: TGCGCCAGCAGCCCGGGGGCCCCTGAAGCTTTCTTT.

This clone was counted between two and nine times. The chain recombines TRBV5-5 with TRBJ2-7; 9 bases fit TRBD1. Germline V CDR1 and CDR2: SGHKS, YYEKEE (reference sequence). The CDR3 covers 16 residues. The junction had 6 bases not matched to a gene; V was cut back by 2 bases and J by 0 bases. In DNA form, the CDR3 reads TGTGCCAGCAGCTTTAGTGGGACAGGGAGCTCCTACGAGCAGTACTTC. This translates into CASSFSGTGSSYEQYF.

The CDR3 spells CASVRGGARTTHNSPLHF. The CDR3 nucleotides are TGTGCCAGCGTTCGGGGGGGGGCCCGTACGACCCATAATTCACCCCTCCACTTT. V is TRBV2 and J is TRBJ1-6; tentatively, D is TRBD1 (6 bases). This CDR3 has 18 amino acids. Trimming removed 8 bases at V and 5 bases at J, with 25 bases between. The V gene's germline CDR1 is SNHLY and CDR2 FYNNEI. The whole variable domain, filled in from reference TRBV2 and TRBJ1-6, reads EPEVTQTPSHQVTQMGQEVILRCVPISNHLYFYWYRQILGQKVEFLVSFYNNEISEKSEIFDDQFSVERPDGSNFTLKIRSTKLEDSAMYFCASVRGGARTTHNSPLHFGNGTRLTVT.

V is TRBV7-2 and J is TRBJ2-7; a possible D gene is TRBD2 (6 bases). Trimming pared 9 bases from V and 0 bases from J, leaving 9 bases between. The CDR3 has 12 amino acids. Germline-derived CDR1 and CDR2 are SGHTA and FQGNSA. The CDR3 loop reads CASRDSSYEQYF. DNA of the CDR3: TGTGCCAGTCGGGACTCCTCCTACGAGCAGTACTTC.

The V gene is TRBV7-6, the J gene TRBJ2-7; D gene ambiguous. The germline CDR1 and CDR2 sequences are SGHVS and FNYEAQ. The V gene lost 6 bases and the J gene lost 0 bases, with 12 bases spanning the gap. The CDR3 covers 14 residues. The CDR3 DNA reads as TGTGCCAGCAGTCCTTCAGGAACCTCCTACGAGCAGTACTTC. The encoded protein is CASSPSGTSYEQYF.

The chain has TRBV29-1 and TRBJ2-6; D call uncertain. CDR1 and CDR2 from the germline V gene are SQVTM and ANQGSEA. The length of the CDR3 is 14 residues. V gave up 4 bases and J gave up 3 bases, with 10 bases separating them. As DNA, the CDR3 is TGCAGCGTTGGCTCTCAGAGTGGGGCCAACGTCCTGACTTTC. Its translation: CSVGSQSGANVLTF.

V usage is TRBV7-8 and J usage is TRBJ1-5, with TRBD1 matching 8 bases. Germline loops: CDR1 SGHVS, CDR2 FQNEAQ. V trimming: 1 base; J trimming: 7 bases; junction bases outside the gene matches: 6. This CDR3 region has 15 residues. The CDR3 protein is CASSLGGTGDQPQHF. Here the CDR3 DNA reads TGTGCCAGCAGCTTAGGGGGGACAGGAGACCAGCCCCAGCATTTT.

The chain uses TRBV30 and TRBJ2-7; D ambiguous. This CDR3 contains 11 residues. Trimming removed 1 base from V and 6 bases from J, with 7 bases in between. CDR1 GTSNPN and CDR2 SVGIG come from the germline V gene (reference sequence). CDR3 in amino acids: CAWSGGPEQYF. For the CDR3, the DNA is TGTGCCTGGAGTGGCGGACCCGAGCAGTACTTC.

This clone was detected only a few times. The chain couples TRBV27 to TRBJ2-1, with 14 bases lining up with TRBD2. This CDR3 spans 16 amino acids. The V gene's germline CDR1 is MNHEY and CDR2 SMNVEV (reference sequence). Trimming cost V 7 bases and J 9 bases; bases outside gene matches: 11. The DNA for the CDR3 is TGTGCCAGCATGGGACTAGCGGGGGAAGGTAAAGCTGAGCAGTTCTTC. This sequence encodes CASMGLAGEGKAEQFF.

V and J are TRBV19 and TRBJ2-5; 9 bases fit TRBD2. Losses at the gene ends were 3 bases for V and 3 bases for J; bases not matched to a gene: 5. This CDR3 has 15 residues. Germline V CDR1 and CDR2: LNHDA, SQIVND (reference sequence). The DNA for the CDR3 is TGTGCCAGTAGTATCGGGGTAGCGGGAGAAGAGACCCAGTACTTC. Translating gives CASSIGVAGEETQYF.

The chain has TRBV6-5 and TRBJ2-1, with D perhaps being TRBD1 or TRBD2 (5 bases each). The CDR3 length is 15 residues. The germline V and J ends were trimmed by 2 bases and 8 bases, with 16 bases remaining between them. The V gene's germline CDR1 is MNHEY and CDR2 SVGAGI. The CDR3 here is CASSYPGTGAHEQFF. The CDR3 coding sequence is TGTGCCAGCAGTTACCCCGGGACGGGCGCCCATGAGCAGTTCTTC.

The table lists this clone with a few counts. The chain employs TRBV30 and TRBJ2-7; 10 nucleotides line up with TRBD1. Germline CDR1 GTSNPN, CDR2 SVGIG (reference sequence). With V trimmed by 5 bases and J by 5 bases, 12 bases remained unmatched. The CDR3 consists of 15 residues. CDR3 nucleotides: TGTGCCTGGGCCCGATCGGGACAGGGGTCCGACGAGCAGTACTTC. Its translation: CAWARSGQGSDEQYF.

The CDR3 sequence is CASSRHGLDEQYF. CDR3 DNA sequence: TGTGCCAGCAGCCGTCACGGGCTGGACGAGCAGTACTTC. V is TRBV11-2 and J is TRBJ2-7; D is unresolved. V was trimmed by 5 bases and J by 5 bases, leaving 13 bases between them. Germline lookup yields CDR1 SGHAT and CDR2 FQNNGV. The length of the CDR3 is 13 residues.

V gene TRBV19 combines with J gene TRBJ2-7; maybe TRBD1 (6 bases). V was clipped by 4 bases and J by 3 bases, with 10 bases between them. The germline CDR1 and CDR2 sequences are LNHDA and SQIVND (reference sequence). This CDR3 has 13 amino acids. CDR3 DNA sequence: TGTGCCAGTAGTAGGGGGCTAATCTACGAGCAGTACTTC. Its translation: CASSRGLIYEQYF. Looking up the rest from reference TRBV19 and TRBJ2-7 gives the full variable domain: DGGITQSPKYLFRKEGQNVTLSCEQNLNHDAMYWYRQDPGQGLRLIYYSQIVNDFQKGDIAEGYSVSREKKESFPLTVTSAQKNPTAFYLCASSRGLIYEQYFGPGTRLTVT.

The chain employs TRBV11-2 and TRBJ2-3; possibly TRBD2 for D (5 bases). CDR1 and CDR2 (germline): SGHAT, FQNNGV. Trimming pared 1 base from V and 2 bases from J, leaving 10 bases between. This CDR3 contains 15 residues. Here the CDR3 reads CASSLVGGFTDTQYF. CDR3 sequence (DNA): TGTGCCAGCAGCTTAGTCGGCGGGTTCACAGATACGCAGTATTTT.

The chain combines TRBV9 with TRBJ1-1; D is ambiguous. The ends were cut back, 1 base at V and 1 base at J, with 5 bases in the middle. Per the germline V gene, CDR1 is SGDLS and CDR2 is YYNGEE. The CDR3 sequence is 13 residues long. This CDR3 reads CASSVTPNTEAFF. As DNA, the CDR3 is TGTGCCAGCAGCGTAACCCCGAACACTGAAGCTTTCTTT.

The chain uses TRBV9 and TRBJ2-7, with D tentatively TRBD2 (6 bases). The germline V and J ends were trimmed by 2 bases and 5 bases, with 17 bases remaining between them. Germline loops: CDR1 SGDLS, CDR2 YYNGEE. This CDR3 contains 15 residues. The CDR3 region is CASSVGGLALDEQYF. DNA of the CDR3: TGTGCCAGCAGCGTGGGGGGATTGGCCCTGGACGAGCAGTACTTC.

CDR3 bases: TGTGCCAGCAGTCTGGGACTAGCGGGTAATGAGCAGTTCTTC. Translated, it gives CASSLGLAGNEQFF. The rearrangement joins TRBV28 to TRBJ2-1, with 12 bases matching TRBD2. This CDR3 comprises 14 residues. The V and J ends lost 5 bases and 7 bases, in that order; junction bases with no gene match: 3. The germline gives CDR1 MDHEN, CDR2 SYDVKM.